This T cell receptor beta chain was observed in a study of cytomegalovirus exposure and HLA in healthy donors. Study-wide results and limits: Cytomegalovirus association was listed for under 200 TCR beta chains. Earlier analysis found most TCR beta V segments productive about 87% or about 30% of the time.

A multiplex PCR was run with 60 Vbeta primers and 13 Jbeta primers. The data were produced by immunoSEQ multiplex PCR, yet TCRdb's version contains in-frame clones alone and is incomplete. The sample contains approximately 110,000 clones, approximately 80% of which appear only once. Germline V gene lookup returns CDR1 SGDLS and CDR2 YYNGEE. The CDR3 sequence is 18 residues long. V shed 6 bases and J 4 bases; nucleotides not matched to a gene: 17. A remark on this clone: No antigen is known for it.

Sample: PBMCs. J is TRBJ2-2 and V is TRBV9; 8 bases agree with TRBD2. This TCR derives from a man aged 40-49 years in good health and CMV-seronegative. In nucleotides, the CDR3 is TGTGCCAGCACCTTGGGTAGCGGGGATCGAACGGGCACCGGGGAGCTGTTTTTT. Translated, it gives CASTLGSGDRTGTGELFF.